These 10 T cell receptor beta chains were sequenced from one sample in a study of a mutant IDH1 vaccine in newly diagnosed glioma (dated by TCRdb to the early 2020s). The library relied on the immunoSEQ multiplex PCR assay. TCRdb retrieved this table from immuneACCESS and kept in-frame rearrangements only. Not all clones are present; in checked studies, unresolved V genes account for under half, and no reason is known for the remainder. In this sample the table shows about 82,000 clones, roughly 85% of which occur a single time. Under 2.5% of the sample belongs to the ten largest clones. Per the publication, the time point label means: week 23, last vaccination. Each vaccine dose was 300 ug of a 20-mer mutant IDH1 peptide in Montanide, given subcutaneously with topical imiquimod. For these receptors, no antigen is known. The sequencing here drew on PBMCs, taken from a glioma patient whose treatment included an IDH1 peptide vaccine. All receptors come from a man aged 30-40 years with glioma. Some clones in this sample may be carry-over from other donors' samples.

V and J are TRBV11-2 and TRBJ2-1; D remains unclear. V was clipped by 2 bases and J by 4 bases, with 24 bases between them. The CDR3 spans 19 residues. CDR1 SGHAT and CDR2 FQNNGV come from the germline V gene. The CDR3 sequence is CASSLSPTDPDHPYNEQFF. The CDR3 bases are TGTGCCAGCAGCTTAAGTCCGACGGATCCTGACCATCCTTACAATGAGCAGTTCTTC.

V and J are TRBV18 and TRBJ2-3, with 7 positions matching TRBD1. V dropped 4 bases and J dropped 2; count of bases not matched to a gene: 6. Germline loops: CDR1 KGHSH, CDR2 LQKENI. The CDR3 runs to 15 residues. The DNA of the CDR3 is TGTGCCAGCTCACGTCCGGGACAGCCCACAGATACGCAGTATTTT. As protein: CASSRPGQPTDTQYF.

Only one count was recorded for this clone. The rearrangement uses TRBV19 and TRBJ1-4; 8 positions match TRBD1. V lost 7 bases to trimming and J lost 6 bases; unmatched junction nucleotides: 10. Per germline, CDR1 LNHDA and CDR2 SQIVND (reference sequence). This CDR3 has 15 amino acids. DNA for the CDR3: TGTGCCAGTAATACCAGGGGGCCTATCGATGAAAAACTGTTTTTT. Protein product: CASNTRGPIDEKLFF. The complete variable domain, with remaining parts taken from reference TRBV19 and TRBJ1-4, reads DGGITQSPKYLFRKEGQNVTLSCEQNLNHDAMYWYRQDPGQGLRLIYYSQIVNDFQKGDIAEGYSVSREKKESFPLTVTSAQKNPTAFYLCASNTRGPIDEKLFFGSGTQLSVL.

This chain joins TRBV29-1 and TRBJ1-2, with unresolved D. Germline V gene data show CDR1 as SQVTM and CDR2 as ANQGSEA. The V gene lost 7 bases and the J gene lost 5 bases, with 11 bases spanning the gap. This CDR3 is 11 amino acids long. The CDR3 protein is CSATLVYGYTF. In nucleotides, the CDR3 is TGCAGCGCCACCCTGGTGTATGGCTACACCTTC. Filled out from reference TRBV29-1 and TRBJ1-2, the complete variable domain reads SAVISQKPSRDICQRGTSLTIQCQVDSQVTMMFWYRQQPGQSLTLIATANQGSEATYESGFVIDKFPISRPNLTFSTLTVSNMSPEDSSIYLCSATLVYGYTFGSGTRLTVV.

The V call is TRBV29-1, the J call TRBJ2-5; D may correspond to TRBD1 or TRBD2 (5 bases each). V dropped 8 bases and J dropped 3 bases, with 13 bases sitting between them. This CDR3 is 12 amino acids long. Per germline, CDR1 SQVTM and CDR2 ANQGSEA. CDR3 nucleotide sequence: TGCAGCACAAGACTGGGGGAAGAGACCCAGTACTTC. This gives the protein CSTRLGEETQYF.

This sequence joins TRBV6-5 and TRBJ1-1; D unclear. The CDR3 has 13 amino acids. Germline CDR1 MNHEY, CDR2 SVGAGI. The germline V and J ends were trimmed by 7 bases and 3 bases, with 12 bases remaining between them. CDR3 DNA: TGTGCCAGCAACCGGGATCGGTACACTGAAGCTTTCTTT. Encoded protein: CASNRDRYTEAFF.

The chain links TRBV4-2 to TRBJ2-3; D tentatively reads TRBD1 or TRBD2 (6 bases each). The germline gives CDR1 LGHNA, CDR2 YNFKEQ. CDR3 length: 20 residues. The V and J ends lost 0 bases and 2 bases respectively, with 24 bases between them. The CDR3 region is CASSQEGGGASVPITDTQYF. The CDR3 region has the DNA TGTGCCAGCAGCCAAGAGGGGGGCGGGGCTTCCGTACCCATCACAGATACGCAGTATTTT.

The chain couples TRBV7-9 to TRBJ2-1; 16 nucleotides align to TRBD2. This CDR3 comprises 17 residues. Germline CDR1 and CDR2: SEHNR and FQNEAQ (reference sequence). Trimming removed 9 bases from V and 0 bases from J; junction bases left unmatched: 5. The CDR3 nucleotides read TGTGCCAGTGCGGGACTAGCGGGAGGGAGCTCCTACAATGAGCAGTTCTTC. This gives the protein CASAGLAGGSSYNEQFF.

The rearrangement joins TRBV10-3 to TRBJ1-6; 10 positions agree with TRBD1. The CDR3 loop spans 15 amino acids. In germline, CDR1 is ENHRY, CDR2 SYGVKD. The V segment lost 4 bases and the J segment 7 bases; nucleotides outside the gene matches: 4. The CDR3 is CAISGGTGENSPLHF. The CDR3 nucleotides read TGTGCCATCAGTGGGGGGACAGGGGAGAATTCACCCCTCCACTTT.

This clone has a handful of counts. The J gene is TRBJ1-1, the V gene TRBV10-3; D may be TRBD1 (5 bases). This CDR3 contains 14 residues. Per germline, CDR1 ENHRY and CDR2 SYGVKD. Trimming left V 6 bases short and J 1 base short, with 12 bases between. CDR3: CAIRKDITNTEAFF. As DNA, the CDR3 is TGTGCCATCAGGAAGGACATAACGAACACTGAAGCTTTCTTT.